This T cell receptor beta chain comes out of a study of T cells in Graves' hyperthyroidism and ophthalmopathy. Many counts were recorded for this clonotype. RNA transcripts yielded amplified TCR beta CDR3 regions. During a first-round RT-PCR of the TCR CDR3, the HTBI primer set was used. Each CDR3 protein gets one entry after TCRdb re-called the multiplex PCR reads with MiXCR. The repertoire holds under 600,000 distinct CDR3 sequences, with 16% as singletons. This CDR3 has 18 amino acids. Per the germline V gene, CDR1 is SNHLY and CDR2 is FYNNEI. V dropped 5 bases and J dropped 3; count of bases not matched to a gene: 9.

Sequenced sample: blood. This TCR derives from a woman aged 40 to 55 with Graves' ophthalmopathy. This chain connects TRBV2 to TRBJ2-2; 13 nucleotides line up with TRBD2. CDR3 in DNA: TGTGCCAGCAGTAGGGGCGGGACTAGCGGGACCTACACCGGGGAGCTGTTTTTT. Translation: CASSRGGTSGTYTGELFF.